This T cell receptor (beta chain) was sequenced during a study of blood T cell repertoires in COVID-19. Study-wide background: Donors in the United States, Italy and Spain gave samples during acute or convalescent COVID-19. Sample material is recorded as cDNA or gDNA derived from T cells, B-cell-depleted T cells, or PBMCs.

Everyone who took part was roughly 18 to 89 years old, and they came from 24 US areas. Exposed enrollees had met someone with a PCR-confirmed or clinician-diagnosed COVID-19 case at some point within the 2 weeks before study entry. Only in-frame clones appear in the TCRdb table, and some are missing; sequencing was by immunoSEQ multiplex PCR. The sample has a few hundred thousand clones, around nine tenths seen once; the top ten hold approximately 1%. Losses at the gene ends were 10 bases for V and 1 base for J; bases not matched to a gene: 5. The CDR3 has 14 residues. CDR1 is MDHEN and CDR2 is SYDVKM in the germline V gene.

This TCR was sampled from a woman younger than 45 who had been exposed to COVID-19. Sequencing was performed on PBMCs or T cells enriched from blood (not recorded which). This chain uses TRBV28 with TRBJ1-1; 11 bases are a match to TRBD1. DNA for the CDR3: TGTGCCACCAGGACAGGGGGCGCGAACACTGAAGCTTTCTTT. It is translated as CATRTGGANTEAFF. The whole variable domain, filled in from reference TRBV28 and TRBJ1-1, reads DVKVTQSSRYLVKRTGEKVFLECVQDMDHENMFWYRQDPGLGLRLIYFSYDVKMKEKGDIPEGYSVSREKKERFSLILESASTNQTSMYLCATRTGGANTEAFFGQGTRLTVV.